The clone carrying this T cell receptor beta chain was picked up a small number of times. Antigen specificity is unknown. CDR1 DFQATT and CDR2 SNEGSKA come from the germline V gene (reference sequence). V was trimmed by 3 bases and J by 0 bases, leaving 6 bases between them. This CDR3 spans 13 amino acids. Amplification of TCR beta CDR3 regions was performed using RNA transcripts as template. A set of HTBI primers served as the primers for a first-round RT-PCR of the TCR CDR3. From the multiplex PCR reads, TCRdb called clonotypes with MiXCR, one entry per CDR3 protein. The data hold about 640,000 distinct CDR3 sequences, with around 20% observed a single time. These data come from a study of T cells in Graves' hyperthyroidism and ophthalmopathy. Study conclusions and caveats: Most thyroid clonotypes with frequency above 0.001 were detected in blood.

The chain couples TRBV20-1 to TRBJ1-3; D unclear. The sequence was collected from a man under 40 with Graves' ophthalmopathy. The sequencing input was blood. The CDR3 region has the DNA TGCAGTGCTAGCTCATTCTCTGGAAACACCATATATTTT. Protein product: CSASSFSGNTIYF.